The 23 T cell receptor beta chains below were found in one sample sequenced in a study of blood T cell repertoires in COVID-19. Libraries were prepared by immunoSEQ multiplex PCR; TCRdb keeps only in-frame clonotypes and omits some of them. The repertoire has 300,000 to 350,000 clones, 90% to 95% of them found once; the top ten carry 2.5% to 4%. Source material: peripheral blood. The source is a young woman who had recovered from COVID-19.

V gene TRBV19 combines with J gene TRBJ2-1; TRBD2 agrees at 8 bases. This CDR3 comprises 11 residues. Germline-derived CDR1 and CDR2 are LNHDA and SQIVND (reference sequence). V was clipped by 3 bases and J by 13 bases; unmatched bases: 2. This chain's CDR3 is CASSIGLAQFF. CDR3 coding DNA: TGTGCCAGTAGTATCGGACTAGCCCAGTTCTTC.

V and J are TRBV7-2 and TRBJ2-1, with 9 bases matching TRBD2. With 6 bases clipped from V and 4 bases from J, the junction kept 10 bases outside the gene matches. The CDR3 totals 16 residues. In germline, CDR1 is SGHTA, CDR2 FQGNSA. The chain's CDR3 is CASSGRLAGRYNEQFF. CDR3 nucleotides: TGTGCCAGCAGTGGGCGGCTAGCGGGGAGGTACAATGAGCAGTTCTTC. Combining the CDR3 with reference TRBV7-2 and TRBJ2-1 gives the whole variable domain GAGVSQSPSNKVTEKGKDVELRCDPISGHTALYWYRQSLGQGLEFLIYFQGNSAPDKSGLPSDRFSAERTGGSVSTLTIQRTQQEDSAVYLCASSGRLAGRYNEQFFGPGTRLTVL.

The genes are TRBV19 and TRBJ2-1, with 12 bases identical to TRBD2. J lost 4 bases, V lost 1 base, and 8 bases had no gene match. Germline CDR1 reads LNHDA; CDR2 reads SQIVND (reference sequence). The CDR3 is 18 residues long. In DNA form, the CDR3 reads TGTGCCAGTAGTATAGGTCCCCTAGCGGGAGGGGGGTACAATGAGCAGTTCTTC. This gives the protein CASSIGPLAGGGYNEQFF.

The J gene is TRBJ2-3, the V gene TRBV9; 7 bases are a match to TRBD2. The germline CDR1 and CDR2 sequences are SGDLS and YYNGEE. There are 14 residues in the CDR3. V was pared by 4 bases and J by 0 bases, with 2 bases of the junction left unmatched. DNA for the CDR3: TGTGCCAGCAGCAGTAGCGGGAGCACAGATACGCAGTATTTT. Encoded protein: CASSSSGSTDTQYF. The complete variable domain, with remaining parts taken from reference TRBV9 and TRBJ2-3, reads DSGVTQTPKHLITATGQRVTLRCSPRSGDLSVYWYQQSLDQGLQFLIQYYNGEERAKGNILERFSAQQFPDLHSELNLSSLELGDSALYFCASSSSGSTDTQYFGPGTRLTVL.

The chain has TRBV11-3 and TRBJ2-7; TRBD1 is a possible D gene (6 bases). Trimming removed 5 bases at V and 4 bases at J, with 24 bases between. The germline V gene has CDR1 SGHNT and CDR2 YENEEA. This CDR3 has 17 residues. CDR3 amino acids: CASSHRQVAYPLYEQYV. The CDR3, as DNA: TGTGCCAGCAGCCACAGACAGGTGGCTTACCCATTATACGAGCAGTACGTC.

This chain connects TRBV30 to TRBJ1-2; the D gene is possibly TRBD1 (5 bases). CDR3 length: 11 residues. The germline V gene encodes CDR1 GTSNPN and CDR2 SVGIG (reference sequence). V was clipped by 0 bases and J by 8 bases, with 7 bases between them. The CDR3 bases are TGTGCCTGGAGTGTCACAGGAGGCTACACCTTC. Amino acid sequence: CAWSVTGGYTF.

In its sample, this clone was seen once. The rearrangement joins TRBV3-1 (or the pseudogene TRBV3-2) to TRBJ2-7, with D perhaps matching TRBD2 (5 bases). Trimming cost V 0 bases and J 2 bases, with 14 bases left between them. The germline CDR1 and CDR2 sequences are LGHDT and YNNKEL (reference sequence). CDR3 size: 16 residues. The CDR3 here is CASSQDIETRAYEQYV. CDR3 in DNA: TGTGCCAGCAGCCAAGATATTGAGACGCGGGCCTACGAGCAGTACGTC.

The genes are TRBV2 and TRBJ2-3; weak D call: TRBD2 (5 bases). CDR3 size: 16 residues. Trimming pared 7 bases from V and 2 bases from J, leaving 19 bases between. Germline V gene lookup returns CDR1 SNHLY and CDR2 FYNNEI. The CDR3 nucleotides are TGTGCCAGCAAAAGAGCATCTCGGAGGTACACAGATACGCAGTATTTT. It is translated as CASKRASRRYTDTQYF.

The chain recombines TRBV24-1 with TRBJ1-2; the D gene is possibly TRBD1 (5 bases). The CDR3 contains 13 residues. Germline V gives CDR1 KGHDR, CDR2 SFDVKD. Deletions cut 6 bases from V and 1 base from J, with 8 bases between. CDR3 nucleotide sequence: TGTGCCACCAGTACAGGAGTTAACTATGGCTACACCTTC. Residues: CATSTGVNYGYTF.

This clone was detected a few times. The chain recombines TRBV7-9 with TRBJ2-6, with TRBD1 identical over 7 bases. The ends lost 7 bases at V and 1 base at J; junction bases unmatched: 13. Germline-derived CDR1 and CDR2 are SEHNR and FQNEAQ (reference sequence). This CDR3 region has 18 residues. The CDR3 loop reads CASTNPGTDQSGANVLTF. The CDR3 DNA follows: TGTGCCAGCACCAACCCCGGGACAGATCAGTCTGGGGCCAACGTCCTGACTTTC.

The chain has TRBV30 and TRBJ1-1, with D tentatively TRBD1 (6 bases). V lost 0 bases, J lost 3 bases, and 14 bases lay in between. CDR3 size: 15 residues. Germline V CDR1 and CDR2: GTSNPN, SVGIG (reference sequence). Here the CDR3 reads CAWSVHRATDTEAFF. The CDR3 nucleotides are TGTGCCTGGAGTGTACACAGGGCCACGGACACTGAAGCTTTCTTT.

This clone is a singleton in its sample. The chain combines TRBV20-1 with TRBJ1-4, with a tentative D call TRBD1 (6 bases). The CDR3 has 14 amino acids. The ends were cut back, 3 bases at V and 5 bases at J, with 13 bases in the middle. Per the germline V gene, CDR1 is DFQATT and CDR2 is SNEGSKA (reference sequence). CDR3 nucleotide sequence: TGCAGTGCTAGTGATGCAGGGGCGAATGAAAAACTGTTTTTT. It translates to CSASDAGANEKLFF.

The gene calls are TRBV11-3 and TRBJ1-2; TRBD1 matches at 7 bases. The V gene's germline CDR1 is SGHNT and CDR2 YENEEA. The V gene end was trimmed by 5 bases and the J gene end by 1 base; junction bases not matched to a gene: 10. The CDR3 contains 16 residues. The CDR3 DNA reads TGTGCCAGCAGCCCGAATACGGGACAGTTTAACTATGGCTACACCTTC. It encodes CASSPNTGQFNYGYTF.

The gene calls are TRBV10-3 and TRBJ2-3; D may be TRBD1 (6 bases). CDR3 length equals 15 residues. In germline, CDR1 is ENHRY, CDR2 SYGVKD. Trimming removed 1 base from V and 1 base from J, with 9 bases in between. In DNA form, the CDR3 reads TGTGCCATCAGTGAGTATGCAGGGGGCACAGATACGCAGTATTTT. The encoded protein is CAISEYAGGTDTQYF.

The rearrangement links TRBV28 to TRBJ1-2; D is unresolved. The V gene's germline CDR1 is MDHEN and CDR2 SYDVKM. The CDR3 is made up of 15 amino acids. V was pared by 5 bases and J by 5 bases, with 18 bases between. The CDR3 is CASSGREMGSYGYTF. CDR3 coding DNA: TGTGCCAGCAGTGGTCGAGAAATGGGCAGTTATGGCTACACCTTC.

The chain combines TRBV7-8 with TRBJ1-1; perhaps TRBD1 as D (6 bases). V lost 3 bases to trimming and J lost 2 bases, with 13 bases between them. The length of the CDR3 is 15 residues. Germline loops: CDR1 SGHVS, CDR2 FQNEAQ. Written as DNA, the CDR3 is TGTGCCAGCAGCTTGGGGACATCTATTAACACTGAAGCTTTCTTT. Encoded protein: CASSLGTSINTEAFF.

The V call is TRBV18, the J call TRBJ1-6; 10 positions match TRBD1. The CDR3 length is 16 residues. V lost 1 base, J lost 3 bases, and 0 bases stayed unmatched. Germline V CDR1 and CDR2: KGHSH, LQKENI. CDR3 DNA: TGTGCCAGCTCACCACGGACAGGGGGCTATAATTCACCCCTCCACTTT. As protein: CASSPRTGGYNSPLHF.

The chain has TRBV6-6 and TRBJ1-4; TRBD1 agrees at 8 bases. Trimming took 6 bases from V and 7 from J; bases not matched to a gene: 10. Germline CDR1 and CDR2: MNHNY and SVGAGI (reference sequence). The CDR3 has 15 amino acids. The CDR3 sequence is CASSDFQGAIEKLFF. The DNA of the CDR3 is TGTGCCAGCAGCGACTTCCAGGGGGCGATTGAAAAACTGTTTTTT.

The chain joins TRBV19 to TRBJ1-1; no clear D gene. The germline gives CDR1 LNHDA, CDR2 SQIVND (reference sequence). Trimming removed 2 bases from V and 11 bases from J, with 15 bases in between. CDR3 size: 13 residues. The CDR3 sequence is CASSISQPLQAFF. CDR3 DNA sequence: TGTGCCAGTAGTATATCCCAACCTTTACAGGCTTTCTTT.

The DNA for the CDR3 is TGCGCCAGCAGCTTGGTTCTCGGGGAAATGAACACTGAAGCTTTCTTT. Translating it yields CASSLVLGEMNTEAFF. The rearrangement joins TRBV5-1 to TRBJ1-1; D unresolved. Per germline, CDR1 SGHRS and CDR2 YFSETQ. Deletions cut 0 bases from V and 0 bases from J, with 12 bases between. The CDR3 has 16 residues. Supplemented by reference TRBV5-1 and TRBJ1-1, the full variable domain reads KAGVTQTPRYLIKTRGQQVTLSCSPISGHRSVSWYQQTPGQGLQFLFEYFSETQRNKGNFPGRFSGRQFSNSRSEMNVSTLELGDSALYLCASSLVLGEMNTEAFFGQGTRLTVV.

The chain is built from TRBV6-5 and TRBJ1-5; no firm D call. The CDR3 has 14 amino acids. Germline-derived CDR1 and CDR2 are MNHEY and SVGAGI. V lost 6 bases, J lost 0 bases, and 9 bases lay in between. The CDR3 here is CASSPRNSNQPQHF. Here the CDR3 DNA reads TGTGCCAGCAGCCCCAGGAATAGCAATCAGCCCCAGCATTTT.

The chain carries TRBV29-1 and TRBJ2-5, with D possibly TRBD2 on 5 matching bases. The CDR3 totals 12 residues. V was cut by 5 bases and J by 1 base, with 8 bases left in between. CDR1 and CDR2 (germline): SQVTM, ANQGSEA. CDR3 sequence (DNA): TGCAGCGTTTTGGGAGTCCAAGAGACCCAGTACTTC. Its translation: CSVLGVQETQYF.

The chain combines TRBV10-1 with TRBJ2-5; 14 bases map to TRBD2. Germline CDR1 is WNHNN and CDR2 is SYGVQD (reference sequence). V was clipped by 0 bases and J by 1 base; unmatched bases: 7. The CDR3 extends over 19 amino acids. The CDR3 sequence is CASSESTSGRVRSQETQYF. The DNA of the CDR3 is TGCGCCAGCAGTGAGTCGACTAGCGGGAGGGTAAGATCCCAAGAGACCCAGTACTTC.